One and the same sample provided the 25 T cell receptor beta chains below, sequenced in a study of blood T cell repertoires in COVID-19. Profiled with immunoSEQ multiplex PCR; TCRdb holds only in-frame clones, not every one. This table holds around 110,000 clones, 80% to 90% found once. Sequenced input: peripheral blood. The receptors come from a man in his forties with active or convalescent COVID-19.

The chain is built from TRBV18 and TRBJ2-1, with 8 bases matching TRBD1. Germline-derived CDR1 and CDR2 are KGHSH and LQKENI. The CDR3 runs 17 residues. V lost 3 bases and J lost 8; bases outside the gene matches: 15. In nucleotides, the CDR3 is TGTGCCAGCTCACCCGGCGCGGGCAGGGGGCTGCGTGATGAGCAGTTCTTC. The encoded protein is CASSPGAGRGLRDEQFF.

The V and J genes are TRBV5-1 and TRBJ1-1; 7 bases map to TRBD1. Per germline, CDR1 SGHRS and CDR2 YFSETQ. With V trimmed by 0 bases and J by 0 bases, 11 bases remained unmatched. This CDR3 spans 18 amino acids. This chain's CDR3 is CASSLDPPWDSMNTEAFF. The CDR3 DNA reads as TGCGCCAGCAGCTTGGACCCCCCGTGGGACAGCATGAACACTGAAGCTTTCTTT.

This chain uses TRBV2 with TRBJ2-7; 9 bases agree with TRBD1. Germline V CDR1 and CDR2: SNHLY, FYNNEI. This CDR3 spans 11 amino acids. The ends lost 8 bases at V and 6 bases at J; junction bases unmatched: 2. CDR3: CASATGGEQYF. In DNA, the CDR3 is TGTGCCAGCGCGACAGGGGGCGAGCAGTACTTC.

The chain recombines TRBV28 with TRBJ2-7; 7 bases fit TRBD2. The CDR3 is 14 residues long. Germline V lookup: CDR1 MDHEN, CDR2 SYDVKM. After removal of 6 bases from V and 5 bases from J, the junction contained 10 bases not matched to a gene. The chain's CDR3 is CASSLLGGRDEQYF. The CDR3 DNA is TGTGCCAGCAGCCTATTGGGAGGGCGCGACGAGCAGTACTTC.

This clone was observed many times. The chain carries TRBV13 and TRBJ1-3, with 7 positions matching TRBD1. The CDR3 has 15 amino acids. Germline values: CDR1 PRHDT, CDR2 FYEKMQ (reference sequence). V lost 0 bases to trimming and J lost 6 bases; unmatched junction nucleotides: 5. CDR3 in DNA: TGTGCCAGCAGCTTAGGACAGGGGAGAGTAAACACCATATATTTT. Residues: CASSLGQGRVNTIYF.

This clone was observed a few times. The chain has TRBV7-9 and TRBJ1-3, with D possibly matching TRBD1 (5 bases). The CDR3 consists of 13 residues. The germline gives CDR1 SEHNR, CDR2 FQNEAQ (reference sequence). The V gene lost 3 bases and the J gene lost 8 bases, with 11 bases spanning the gap. The CDR3 spells CASSFRQGHTIYF. The CDR3 region has the DNA TGTGCCAGCAGCTTCCGGCAGGGCCACACCATATATTTT. Together with reference TRBV7-9 and TRBJ1-3, the CDR3 gives the full variable domain: DTGVSQNPRHKITKRGQNVTFRCDPISEHNRLYWYRQTLGQGPEFLTYFQNEAQLEKSRLLSDRFSAERPKGSFSTLEIQRTEQGDSAMYLCASSFRQGHTIYFGEGSWLTVV.

This chain uses TRBV5-4 with TRBJ1-2, with TRBD1 identical over 8 bases. The CDR3 has 13 amino acids. V lost 2 bases, J lost 9 bases, and 6 bases stayed unmatched. Germline-derived CDR1 and CDR2 are SGHNT and YYREEE (reference sequence). The CDR3 region has the DNA TGTGCCAGCAGCTTACAGGGGGATTATAGCTACACCTTC. Translating gives CASSLQGDYSYTF.

This chain links TRBV28 with TRBJ2-2, with D tentatively TRBD1 (5 bases). The germline V and J ends were trimmed by 5 bases and 1 base, with 11 bases remaining between them. Per the germline V gene, CDR1 is MDHEN and CDR2 is SYDVKM. CDR3 length: 15 residues. CDR3 coding DNA: TGTGCCAGCAGTCCGGCAGGGTTGAACACCGGGGAGCTGTTTTTT. Its translation: CASSPAGLNTGELFF.

This chain links TRBV15 with TRBJ2-2, with D possibly being TRBD2 (6 bases). CDR1 LNHNV and CDR2 YYDKDF come from the germline V gene (reference sequence). Between the trimmed V and J ends, which lost 5 bases and 8 bases, there was a span of 12 bases. This CDR3 has 13 residues. CDR3 region: CATSLRELGELFF. DNA of the CDR3: TGTGCCACCAGCTTACGGGAGTTGGGGGAGCTGTTTTTT.

The rearrangement uses TRBV28 and TRBJ1-2; 7 bases are shared with TRBD1. Trimming took 6 bases from V and 8 from J; bases not matched to a gene: 9. The CDR3 runs to 13 residues. Germline CDR1 reads MDHEN; CDR2 reads SYDVKM. CDR3 loop: CASSLGTVGGYTF. In DNA, the CDR3 is TGTGCCAGCAGCCTTGGGACAGTTGGCGGCTACACCTTC.

The chain couples TRBV14 to TRBJ2-3; D is possibly TRBD2 (5 bases). V lost 2 bases and J 5 bases, leaving 14 bases between the germline ends. Germline V CDR1 and CDR2: SGHDN, FVKESK. The CDR3 totals 15 residues. DNA of the CDR3: TGTGCCAGCAGCCAACCCCTAACCCGGGGAGATACGCAGTATTTT. Translating it yields CASSQPLTRGDTQYF.

This clone was seen only a few times. The chain links TRBV7-8 to TRBJ2-7, with 10 positions matching TRBD2. CDR1 SGHVS and CDR2 FQNEAQ come from the germline V gene. The CDR3 covers 17 residues. With V trimmed by 0 bases and J by 0 bases, 5 bases remained unmatched. The CDR3 protein is CASSLATSGSFSYEQYF. CDR3 sequence (DNA): TGTGCCAGCAGCTTAGCGACTAGCGGGTCCTTCTCCTACGAGCAGTACTTC.

The chain has TRBV7-2 and TRBJ1-4, with a possible D match to TRBD1 (6 bases). Deletions cut 1 base from V and 0 bases from J, with 9 bases between. Germline CDR1 and CDR2: SGHTA and FQGNSA. This CDR3 contains 16 residues. The CDR3 sequence is CASSLVGGATNEKLFF. CDR3 in DNA: TGTGCCAGCAGCTTAGTAGGGGGGGCAACTAATGAAAAACTGTTTTTT. The full variable domain, in which reference TRBV7-2 and TRBJ1-4 provide the parts outside the CDR3, is GAGVSQSPSNKVTEKGKDVELRCDPISGHTALYWYRQSLGQGLEFLIYFQGNSAPDKSGLPSDRFSAERTGGSVSTLTIQRTQQEDSAVYLCASSLVGGATNEKLFFGSGTQLSVL.

V and J are TRBV15 and TRBJ2-5; 13 bases agree with TRBD2. V lost 1 base and J lost 5; bases outside the gene matches: 7. This CDR3 contains 17 residues. From germline, CDR1 is LNHNV and CDR2 YYDKDF (reference sequence). The CDR3 reads CATSRVLLAGGAETQYF. The CDR3 DNA follows: TGTGCCACCAGCAGAGTCCTACTAGCGGGAGGGGCCGAGACCCAGTACTTC.

This sequence joins TRBV21-1 and TRBJ1-2; the D segment call TRBD1 is taken from the table without a DNA check. TRBV21-1 is given as a pseudogene. This CDR3 region has 13 residues. CDR3 sequence reads: CARGKQGSHSYTF. The CDR3 DNA reads TGTGCCAGAGGTAAGCAGGGGAGTCATAGCTACACCTTC.

V usage is TRBV11-2 and J usage is TRBJ1-6; no definite D call. The CDR3 is 11 amino acids. V lost 1 base, J lost 13 bases, and 5 bases lay in between. Germline CDR1 reads SGHAT; CDR2 reads FQNNGV. CDR3 sequence (DNA): TGTGCCAGCAGCTTAGTATCTCCCCTCCACTTT. The encoded protein is CASSLVSPLHF.

J is TRBJ1-2 and V is TRBV4-1; maybe TRBD1 (5 bases). Germline V lookup: CDR1 MGHRA, CDR2 YSYEKL. With 1 base removed from V and 7 bases from J, the gap between germline ends came to 16 bases. The CDR3 runs 15 residues. The DNA for the CDR3 is TGCGCCAGCAGCCAAGGTCGCGGAGGGGAAAGTGGCTACACCTTC. Amino acids: CASSQGRGGESGYTF.

The chain couples TRBV6-5 to TRBJ1-6; D gene ambiguous. Deletions cut 1 base from V and 6 bases from J, with 7 bases between. The germline V gene encodes CDR1 MNHEY and CDR2 SVGAGI. The CDR3 sequence is 14 residues long. The CDR3 bases are TGTGCCAGCAGTTACTACAGTCCTAATTCACCCCTCCACTTT. Amino acid sequence: CASSYYSPNSPLHF.

This clone was seen a single time. This chain connects TRBV5-6 to TRBJ1-2; D is ambiguous. CDR3 length: 12 residues. In germline, CDR1 is SGHDT, CDR2 YYEEEE. V lost 0 bases and J 5 bases, leaving 5 bases between the germline ends. The CDR3 DNA reads TGTGCCAGCAGCTTGGAGCTTTATGGCTACACCTTC. Its protein is CASSLELYGYTF.

The gene calls are TRBV5-1 and TRBJ2-7; 8 nucleotides agree with TRBD2. The CDR3 spans 15 residues. With 4 bases clipped from V and 1 base from J, the junction kept 7 bases outside the gene matches. Germline lookup yields CDR1 SGHRS and CDR2 YFSETQ. The CDR3 here is CASSPGRGGSYEQYF. CDR3 DNA sequence: TGCGCCAGCAGCCCCGGCCGGGGGGGATCCTACGAGCAGTACTTC.

V is TRBV4-3 and J is TRBJ2-3, with 10 bases lining up with TRBD2. The trim removed 4 bases at V and 0 bases at J, leaving 1 base unmatched. Germline loops: CDR1 LGHNA, CDR2 YSLEER. The CDR3 sequence is 15 residues long. CDR3 DNA sequence: TGCGCCAGCAGCCCACTAGCGGGGAGCACAGATACGCAGTATTTT. Translating it yields CASSPLAGSTDTQYF.

The genes are TRBV28 and TRBJ2-7; maybe TRBD1 (6 bases). Between the trimmed V and J ends, which lost 5 bases and 0 bases, there was a span of 11 bases. The CDR3 is 14 amino acids. CDR1 is MDHEN, CDR2 SYDVKM, per germline. The CDR3 DNA follows: TGTGCCAGCAGTCTGGACAGCTTCTCCTACGAGCAGTACTTC. Encoded protein: CASSLDSFSYEQYF.

The chain has TRBV9 and TRBJ1-4; D might be TRBD1 (5 bases). Germline V gives CDR1 SGDLS, CDR2 YYNGEE. The CDR3 contains 15 residues. The germline V and J ends were trimmed by 0 bases and 6 bases, with 12 bases remaining between them. The CDR3 here is CASSVVAGLDEKLFF. The CDR3 DNA sequence: TGTGCCAGCAGCGTAGTAGCGGGGCTTGATGAAAAACTGTTTTTT.

This CDR3 reads CASSEVGLAGGGNIQYF. The CDR3 DNA reads as TGTGCCAGCAGTGAAGTGGGACTAGCGGGAGGTGGGAACATTCAGTACTTC. V and J are TRBV6-1 and TRBJ2-4; 15 bases are shared with TRBD2. Germline V lookup: CDR1 MNHNS, CDR2 SASEGT. V trimming: 1 base; J trimming: 7 bases; junction bases outside the gene matches: 5. The CDR3 sequence is 17 residues long.

The chain recombines TRBV28 with TRBJ2-3; TRBD2 agrees at 7 bases. This CDR3 region has 14 residues. Germline V gives CDR1 MDHEN, CDR2 SYDVKM. Losses at the gene ends were 5 bases for V and 6 bases for J; bases not matched to a gene: 8. The DNA of the CDR3 is TGTGCCAGCAGTGTGGGGGGGAAAGTGGATACGCAGTATTTT. Protein product: CASSVGGKVDTQYF.